Listed here are 19 T cell receptor beta chains from one sample, sequenced in a study of cytomegalovirus exposure and HLA in healthy donors. The PCR was carried out with 60 Vbeta primers and 13 Jbeta primers. Sequencing was performed with immunoSEQ multiplex PCR; in TCRdb, only in-frame clones are kept and a portion is missing. This table has about 180,000 clones, 75% to 80% appearing once. Input material: PBMCs. The receptors derive from a man between 35 and 55 years old in good health and CMV-seropositive.

The chain links TRBV5-1 to TRBJ2-5, with TRBD2 matching over 12 bases. The germline V gene encodes CDR1 SGHRS and CDR2 YFSETQ. The V segment lost 0 bases and the J segment 5 bases; nucleotides outside the gene matches: 8. This CDR3 has 17 amino acids. CDR3 in amino acids: CASSLGASGRAAETQYF. In nucleotides, the CDR3 is TGCGCCAGCAGCTTGGGGGCTAGCGGGAGGGCCGCGGAGACCCAGTACTTC.

The chain recombines TRBV9 with TRBJ2-3; 10 nucleotides align to TRBD2. Germline CDR1 and CDR2: SGDLS and YYNGEE. The CDR3 covers 16 residues. V lost 4 bases to trimming and J lost 2 bases; unmatched junction nucleotides: 7. CDR3 sequence reads: CASSPRTSGFTDTQYF. DNA of the CDR3: TGTGCCAGCAGCCCCCGGACTAGCGGCTTCACAGATACGCAGTATTTT.

The chain is built from TRBV11-3 and TRBJ2-7; the match to TRBD1 covers 9 bases. In germline, CDR1 is SGHNT, CDR2 YENEEA. Unmatched junction bases numbered 8, after V lost 6 bases and J lost 2 bases. This CDR3 is 15 amino acids long. CDR3 region: CASRPGTGITYEQYF. DNA of the CDR3: TGTGCCAGCAGACCCGGGACAGGGATCACCTACGAGCAGTACTTC.

This sequence joins TRBV5-4 and TRBJ1-2; TRBD1 matches at 7 bases. CDR3 length equals 17 residues. V shed 0 bases and J 4 bases; nucleotides not matched to a gene: 12. CDR1 is SGHNT, CDR2 YYREEE, per germline (reference sequence). The CDR3 sequence: CASSLDGGGAGGYGYTF. The CDR3 DNA reads as TGTGCCAGCAGCTTGGATGGAGGGGGCGCAGGCGGCTATGGCTACACCTTC.

The chain has TRBV6-1 and TRBJ2-7; a weak D match, TRBD1 (5 bases). This CDR3 is built from 13 residues. V was cut by 4 bases and J by 4 bases, with 11 bases left in between. Germline V gene lookup returns CDR1 MNHNS and CDR2 SASEGT. The CDR3 sequence is CASSGGREYEQYF. CDR3 in DNA: TGTGCCAGCAGTGGGGGCAGAGAGTACGAGCAGTACTTC.

V is TRBV11-3 and J is TRBJ2-7; 10 bases agree with TRBD2. From germline, CDR1 is SGHNT and CDR2 YENEEA. V trimming: 0 bases; J trimming: 6 bases; junction bases outside the gene matches: 5. This CDR3 spans 15 amino acids. For the CDR3, the DNA is TGTGCCAGCAGCTTAGAACTAGCGGGAAGTCGCGAGCAGTACTTC. Its translation: CASSLELAGSREQYF.

A word on this clone: Sequence at one end of the junction differs from germline and may be a read error. The chain is built from TRBV27 and TRBJ2-6; 11 nucleotides match TRBD2. CDR1 and CDR2 (germline): MNHEY, SMNVEV (reference sequence). The CDR3 sequence is 17 residues long. Here the CDR3 DNA reads TGTGCCAGCGGCCAACTAGCGGGAGTGGGTGGGGCCAACGGCCTGACTTTC. Amino acids: CASGQLAGVGGANGLTF. The full variable domain, with the rest looked up from reference TRBV27 and TRBJ2-6, is EAQVTQNPRYLITVTGKKLTVTCSQNMNHEYMSWYRQDPGLGLRQIYYSMNVEVTDKGDVPEGYKVSRKEKRNFPLILESPSPNQTSLYFCASGQLAGVGGANGLTFGAGSRLTVL.

The chain carries TRBV7-9 and TRBJ1-1, with D possibly being TRBD1 (6 bases). This CDR3 contains 13 residues. V was cut by 4 bases and J by 6 bases, with 12 bases left in between. Looked up from germline, CDR1 is SEHNR and CDR2 is FQNEAQ (reference sequence). The CDR3 DNA sequence: TGTGCCAGCAGCTCCACAGGGCGCCCTGAAGCTTTCTTT. It encodes CASSSTGRPEAFF.

This clone appeared a few times. The chain combines TRBV6-5 with TRBJ2-1, with TRBD2 matching 10 bases. The junction had 7 bases not matched to a gene; V was cut back by 7 bases and J by 4 bases. CDR1 MNHEY and CDR2 SVGAGI come from the germline V gene. The CDR3 runs 15 residues. CDR3 in DNA: TGTGCCAGCATCGGGGCTAGCGGGAGTTACAATGAGCAGTTCTTC. Amino acids: CASIGASGSYNEQFF.

This clone was counted a single time. The J gene is TRBJ2-5, the V gene TRBV27, with 8 bases fitting TRBD1. CDR3 length equals 15 residues. The germline V gene has CDR1 MNHEY and CDR2 SMNVEV (reference sequence). Trimming removed 6 bases from V and 3 bases from J; junction bases left unmatched: 9. Here the CDR3 reads CASSFLGQGEETQYF. The CDR3 nucleotides are TGTGCCAGCAGCTTCCTCGGACAGGGAGAAGAGACCCAGTACTTC.

The gene calls are TRBV28 and TRBJ1-4; D is ambiguous. V lost 4 bases to trimming and J lost 4 bases, with 13 bases between them. The CDR3 loop spans 15 amino acids. Germline V gene sequence: CDR1 MDHEN, CDR2 SYDVKM. As DNA, the CDR3 is TGTGCCAGCAGTTCGGGAGCTGCCTATAATGAAAAACTGTTTTTT. The encoded protein is CASSSGAAYNEKLFF.

The chain couples TRBV6-1 to TRBJ1-3, with a weak D call TRBD1 (5 bases). The CDR3 sequence is 17 residues long. Between the trimmed V and J ends, which lost 2 bases and 4 bases, there was a span of 18 bases. CDR1 is MNHNS and CDR2 is SASEGT in the germline V gene. This chain's CDR3 is CASSESPGGGSGNTIYF. In DNA, the CDR3 is TGTGCCAGCAGTGAATCCCCTGGCGGGGGATCCGGAAACACCATATATTTT.

The genes are TRBV27 and TRBJ1-5; possible D gene TRBD1, 5 bases. The length of the CDR3 is 14 residues. V gave up 8 bases and J gave up 5 bases, with 16 bases separating them. CDR1 and CDR2 from the germline V gene are MNHEY and SMNVEV (reference sequence). The CDR3 DNA reads as TGTGCCAGCGCCCAGGCCAGGGAACATCAGCCCCAGCATTTT. This translates into CASAQAREHQPQHF.

This chain's CDR3 is CASSGSGRAYEQYF. The CDR3 DNA sequence: TGTGCCAGCAGTGGATCGGGGAGGGCCTACGAGCAGTACTTC. V gene TRBV6-1 combines with J gene TRBJ2-7; 7 bases match TRBD2. The length of the CDR3 is 14 residues. The V gene's germline CDR1 is MNHNS and CDR2 SASEGT. Trimming took 4 bases from V and 2 from J; bases not matched to a gene: 5.

The chain links TRBV11-3 to TRBJ1-1, with a tentative D call TRBD1 (5 bases). V lost 2 bases and J lost 6, with 10 bases in between. This CDR3 contains 13 residues. The germline V gene has CDR1 SGHNT and CDR2 YENEEA. The CDR3: CASSLNRDSEAFF. The CDR3, as DNA: TGTGCCAGCAGCTTAAACCGGGACTCTGAAGCTTTCTTT.

This clone was detected only a few times. The V call is TRBV2, the J call TRBJ2-2; D possibly corresponds to TRBD1 (6 bases). The germline V gene encodes CDR1 SNHLY and CDR2 FYNNEI. The CDR3 is made up of 13 amino acids. With 5 bases removed from V and 6 bases from J, the gap between germline ends came to 10 bases. The CDR3 region is CASSWTVAGELFF. The DNA for the CDR3 is TGTGCCAGCAGTTGGACAGTAGCCGGGGAGCTGTTTTTT.

The table lists this clone with a few counts. The chain uses TRBV2 and TRBJ2-1, with D uncertain. This CDR3 has 11 residues. Germline loops: CDR1 SNHLY, CDR2 FYNNEI. V was shortened by 7 bases and J by 3 bases, with 4 bases between the two germline ends. CDR3 amino acids: CASNGYNEQFF. DNA for the CDR3: TGTGCCAGCAACGGCTACAATGAGCAGTTCTTC.

This clone was recorded once. The CDR3 here is CSVEEGRERVFGDTQYF. The DNA of the CDR3 is TGCAGCGTTGAAGAGGGCCGGGAGAGGGTTTTCGGAGATACGCAGTATTTT. The V call is TRBV29-1, the J call TRBJ2-3; a weak D match, TRBD2 (6 bases). This CDR3 has 17 amino acids. Trimming left V 0 bases short and J 5 bases short, with 21 bases between. Germline V CDR1 and CDR2: SQVTM, ANQGSEA.

This chain links TRBV25-1 with TRBJ2-5; TRBD2 is a possible D gene (6 bases). Germline V gene sequence: CDR1 MGHDK, CDR2 SYGVNS. V lost 2 bases and J 3 bases, leaving 10 bases between the germline ends. The CDR3 contains 14 residues. The CDR3 DNA sequence: TGTGCCAGCAGTGAAGGGAGGACGGAAGAGACCCAGTACTTC. Protein sequence: CASSEGRTEETQYF.